A single T cell receptor (beta chain) is shown here with its context. Assay: immunoSEQ multiplex PCR; the TCRdb copy retains only in-frame clones and omits some. Of around 390,000 clones listed, approximately 87% are singletons. This specimen belongs to a study of blood T cell repertoires in COVID-19. Study overall: The United States, Italy and Spain supplied acute and convalescent COVID-19 samples. The analysed material was cDNA or gDNA that came from T cells, B-cell-depleted T cells, or PBMCs.

The germline V and J ends were trimmed by 1 base and 1 base, with 14 bases remaining between them. This CDR3 comprises 16 residues. The germline V gene encodes CDR1 SGHRS and CDR2 YFSETQ. Recovered status in Cohort 3 required two negative PCRs, clearance, or symptom resolution. This rearrangement joins TRBV5-1 to TRBJ1-2; D perhaps matches TRBD1 (5 bases). Sequencing input: PBMCs or T cells enriched from blood (not recorded which). This sequence originates from a woman between 50 and 59 years old who had recovered from COVID-19. CDR3 in amino acids: CASSLIRGGVNYGYTF. CDR3 DNA: TGCGCCAGCAGCTTGATTCGGGGCGGGGTTAACTATGGCTACACCTTC.